This T cell receptor beta chain was sequenced in a study of PD-L1 blockade in urothelial cancer. Study context: Blood analysis occurred 3 weeks (second dose) and 6 weeks after treatment start.

Regarding this clone: The antigen remains unidentified.

The time point is: peripheral blood 6 weeks after treatment start. Locally advanced or metastatic urothelial carcinoma was diagnosed in the patients. Each PCR received spiked synthetic TCR analog templates. Generated by immunoSEQ multiplex PCR, the TCRdb table keeps only in-frame clones and is missing some. Of tens of thousands of clones listed, more than 70% are singletons. V dropped 3 bases and J dropped 9; count of bases not matched to a gene: 2. Germline assignment: CDR1 SGHDT and CDR2 YYEEEE. This CDR3 is 11 amino acids long. Study findings and constraints: Durable-benefit patients had greater expansion of tumor-associated blood clones at 3 weeks.

The chain joins TRBV5-6 to TRBJ2-7; TRBD1 aligns across 8 bases. The material was PBMCs, obtained around atezolizumab (anti-PD-L1) treatment. This sequence was found in a man between 65 and 80 years old with urothelial cancer. The CDR3 protein is CASSSGTGQYF. Written as DNA, the CDR3 is TGTGCCAGCAGCTCAGGGACAGGGCAGTACTTC.